What follows is one T cell receptor (beta chain) and its context. The data belong to a study of blood T cell repertoires in COVID-19. Germline assignment: CDR1 SGHTA and CDR2 FQGTGA. V was shortened by 1 base and J by 6 bases, with 13 bases between the two germline ends. This CDR3 has 15 amino acids. Sequencing used immunoSEQ multiplex PCR; TCRdb keeps in-frame clones, though not all of them. The sample lists approximately 200,000 clones, 86% occurring once. Source material: peripheral blood. The receptor was isolated from a woman aged 50 to 60 with acute or convalescent COVID-19. The rearrangement links TRBV7-3 to TRBJ2-1, with D perhaps TRBD1 (5 bases). The CDR3 loop reads CASSLRGRGPNEQFF. The DNA for the CDR3 is TGTGCCAGCAGCTTAAGGGGTAGGGGCCCCAATGAGCAGTTCTTC.